The clone carrying this T cell receptor (beta chain) came up a few times. What it binds is unknown. This sample was included in a study of CD8 T cells in ankylosing spondylitis. In TCRdb, the 5' RACE reads were re-called with MiXCR into one record per CDR3 protein. The sample has approximately 190,000 distinct CDR3 sequences, 13% seen once. General observations from the study: From matched ankylosing spondylitis synovial fluid, disease-linked clones were reportedly recovered at significantly enriched levels. Peripheral blood samples showed relatively rare disease-linked clones, and these clones were CD8+.

The source material was blood, either unsorted or a sorted T cell fraction (not recorded which). The TCR sequence derives from a female donor with ankylosing spondylitis or in good health (not recorded which).

CDR3 protein: CASSAQSGDYEQYF. The CDR3 region has the DNA TGTGCCAGCAGTGCTCAGTCCGGGGACTACGAGCAGTACTTC. V is TRBV28 and J is TRBJ2-7; perhaps TRBD2 as D (5 bases). The CDR3 covers 14 residues. V shed 5 bases and J shed 3 bases, with 14 bases lying between them. Per germline, CDR1 MDHEN and CDR2 SYDVKM.